Below, 13 T cell receptor beta chains from the same sample are listed, as sequenced in a study of shared clonotypes between healthy human individuals. The protocol was immunoSEQ multiplex PCR, while the TCRdb copy is restricted to in-frame clones and leaves out a portion. The table lists more than 1 million clones, 70% to 80% of them singletons, with more than 0.45% in the top ten. Sequencing used memory CD4+ T cells from PBMCs. Specified subset: CD45RA-negative fraction. Source of these receptors: a man younger than 35 in good health. Some clones in this sample may be carry-over from other donors' samples.

Regarding this clone: In the same sample, other DNA sequences code for this CDR3. V and J are TRBV28 and TRBJ1-5, with TRBD1 matching over 8 bases. This CDR3 has 14 residues. The ends lost 5 bases at V and 4 bases at J; junction bases unmatched: 4. Germline assignment: CDR1 MDHEN and CDR2 SYDVKM. CDR3 DNA: TGTGCCAGCAGTCCCAGGACAGGGAATCAGCCCCAGCATTTT. This translates into CASSPRTGNQPQHF. The whole variable domain, filled in from reference TRBV28 and TRBJ1-5, reads DVKVTQSSRYLVKRTGEKVFLECVQDMDHENMFWYRQDPGLGLRLIYFSYDVKMKEKGDIPEGYSVSREKKERFSLILESASTNQTSMYLCASSPRTGNQPQHFGDGTRLSIL.

This chain joins TRBV4-3 and TRBJ2-6; D uncertain. V lost 1 base, J lost 3 bases, and 4 bases lay in between. Germline-derived CDR1 and CDR2 are LGHNA and YSLEER. The CDR3 spans 14 residues. The CDR3 nucleotides read TGCGCCAGCAGCCAAGTGGATGGGGCCAACGTCCTGACTTTC. It translates to CASSQVDGANVLTF.

The chain carries TRBV28 and TRBJ2-1, with D uncertain. Trimming left V 2 bases short and J 5 bases short, with 16 bases between. Per germline, CDR1 MDHEN and CDR2 SYDVKM. This CDR3 has 16 amino acids. CDR3 in amino acids: CASSLIGRYDHNEQFF. CDR3 bases: TGTGCCAGCAGTTTAATTGGGCGATATGACCACAATGAGCAGTTCTTC. The complete variable domain, with remaining parts taken from reference TRBV28 and TRBJ2-1, reads DVKVTQSSRYLVKRTGEKVFLECVQDMDHENMFWYRQDPGLGLRLIYFSYDVKMKEKGDIPEGYSVSREKKERFSLILESASTNQTSMYLCASSLIGRYDHNEQFFGPGTRLTVL.

CDR3 sequence (DNA): TGTGCCTGGGTGAGTGGCAGCAGACCTGGCTACACCTTC. It yields the protein CAWVSGSRPGYTF. The J gene is TRBJ1-2, the V gene TRBV30, with unresolved D. CDR1 and CDR2 (germline): GTSNPN, SVGIG (reference sequence). Deletions cut 5 bases from V and 7 bases from J, with 17 bases between. CDR3 length equals 13 residues. Complete variable domain (other parts from reference TRBV30 and TRBJ1-2): SQTIHQWPATLVQPVGSPLSLECTVEGTSNPNLYWYRQAAGRGLQLLFYSVGIGQISSEVPQNLSASRPQDRQFILSSKKLLLSDSGFYLCAWVSGSRPGYTFGSGTRLTVV.

The chain joins TRBV21-1 to TRBJ2-7; the tabulated D call, TRBD1, remains unverified against the DNA. TRBV21-1 is a listed pseudogene. This CDR3 region has 12 residues. CDR3 amino acids: CARRYRSYEQYF. The CDR3 DNA sequence: TGTGCGCGCAGGTACAGGTCCTACGAGCAGTACTTC.

The rearrangement joins TRBV5-1 to TRBJ2-7; TRBD1 agrees at 7 bases. From germline, CDR1 is SGHRS and CDR2 YFSETQ. Losses at the gene ends were 0 bases for V and 7 bases for J; bases not matched to a gene: 4. The CDR3 is made up of 13 amino acids. CDR3 amino acids: CASSLVGDREQYF. The CDR3 bases are TGCGCCAGCAGCTTGGTGGGGGACAGAGAGCAGTACTTC.

The gene calls are TRBV14 and TRBJ2-3; D is perhaps TRBD1 or TRBD2 (6 bases each). V was pared by 0 bases and J by 4 bases, with 11 bases between. CDR1 is SGHDN, CDR2 FVKESK, per germline. There are 15 residues in the CDR3. The CDR3 reads CASSQDMGGPDTQYF. In DNA, the CDR3 is TGTGCCAGCAGCCAAGATATGGGGGGCCCAGATACGCAGTATTTT.

This clone has only one observation. The CDR3 DNA reads as TGTGCCAGCAGTTCTCAGGGACGGGACTCTGGAAACACCATATATTTT. It codes for CASSSQGRDSGNTIYF. The chain links TRBV28 to TRBJ1-3; possibly TRBD1 for D (5 bases). CDR1 and CDR2 (germline): MDHEN, SYDVKM. Trimming shortened V by 4 bases and J by 0 bases, and 13 bases separated the two germline ends. This CDR3 is 16 amino acids long.

This clone appeared a few times. J is TRBJ2-1 and V is TRBV19; D gene uncertain. This CDR3 is 13 amino acids long. Per the germline V gene, CDR1 is LNHDA and CDR2 is SQIVND (reference sequence). Trimming removed 6 bases from V and 9 bases from J, with 15 bases in between. The CDR3 region is CASRPSLLGEQFF. CDR3 nucleotides: TGTGCCAGTAGGCCGAGTCTGCTGGGTGAGCAGTTCTTC. The complete variable domain, with remaining parts taken from reference TRBV19 and TRBJ2-1, reads DGGITQSPKYLFRKEGQNVTLSCEQNLNHDAMYWYRQDPGQGLRLIYYSQIVNDFQKGDIAEGYSVSREKKESFPLTVTSAQKNPTAFYLCASRPSLLGEQFFGPGTRLTVL.

This clone was seen many times. The CDR3 here is CASSISGSYGYTF. In nucleotides, the CDR3 is TGTGCCAGTAGTATATCAGGGTCCTATGGCTACACCTTC. V is TRBV19 and J is TRBJ1-2; possible D gene TRBD1, 5 bases. The CDR3 runs 13 residues. V was trimmed by 2 bases and J by 4 bases, leaving 8 bases between them. The germline CDR1 and CDR2 sequences are LNHDA and SQIVND (reference sequence). Complete variable domain (other parts from reference TRBV19 and TRBJ1-2): DGGITQSPKYLFRKEGQNVTLSCEQNLNHDAMYWYRQDPGQGLRLIYYSQIVNDFQKGDIAEGYSVSREKKESFPLTVTSAQKNPTAFYLCASSISGSYGYTFGSGTRLTVV.

Concerning this clone itself: This same CDR3 is encoded by further DNA sequences in the sample. The chain employs TRBV19 and TRBJ2-6; D unclear. This CDR3 contains 14 residues. Germline V gene data show CDR1 as LNHDA and CDR2 as SQIVND (reference sequence). Trimming stripped 5 bases from V and 0 bases from J, with 5 bases between. CDR3 protein: CASSRGSGANVLTF. Written as DNA, the CDR3 is TGTGCCAGTAGTCGTGGCTCTGGGGCCAACGTCCTGACTTTC.

In nucleotides, the CDR3 is TGTGCCAGCAGCTCGACGGACAGGGGCCATGGCTACACCTTC. Translated, it gives CASSSTDRGHGYTF. The chain employs TRBV7-9 and TRBJ1-2, with TRBD1 matching 9 bases. CDR3 length: 14 amino acids. The V and J ends lost 4 bases and 6 bases, in that order; junction bases with no gene match: 6. Germline V lookup: CDR1 SEHNR, CDR2 FQNEAQ (reference sequence). Based on the CDR3 plus reference TRBV7-9 and TRBJ1-2, the full variable domain is DTGVSQNPRHKITKRGQNVTFRCDPISEHNRLYWYRQTLGQGPEFLTYFQNEAQLEKSRLLSDRFSAERPKGSFSTLEIQRTEQGDSAMYLCASSSTDRGHGYTFGSGTRLTVV.

This clone is a singleton in its sample. V gene TRBV19 combines with J gene TRBJ2-7; D is unresolved. The CDR3 extends over 13 amino acids. Deletions cut 2 bases from V and 3 bases from J, with 8 bases between. Germline V lookup: CDR1 LNHDA, CDR2 SQIVND (reference sequence). The CDR3 loop reads CASSIKSDYEQYF. The CDR3 DNA reads TGTGCCAGTAGTATAAAAAGTGACTACGAGCAGTACTTC.